The next 24 T cell receptor beta chains were all read from a single sample in a study of identical twins. TCRdb itself ran the 5' RACE reads through MiXCR, one entry per CDR3 protein. The sample carries 400,000 to 550,000 distinct CDR3 sequences, 22% recorded once. The data were also submitted as part of a second study, on T cells expressing NK-cell markers.

The sample was CD4+ T cells sorted from blood. The source is a young woman in good health.

The chain employs TRBV27 and TRBJ1-1; D is undetermined. Trimming cost V 6 bases and J 3 bases, with 17 bases left between them. The CDR3 totals 15 residues. The germline CDR1 and CDR2 sequences are MNHEY and SMNVEV (reference sequence). In DNA, the CDR3 is TGTGCCAGCAGATACCAGGCGACTAGAGACACTGAAGCTTTCTTT. This encodes CASRYQATRDTEAFF.

This clonotype was recorded a few times. The chain couples TRBV12-3 or TRBV12-4 to TRBJ1-1, with TRBD1 matching 9 bases. The CDR3 has 15 amino acids. V trimming: 3 bases; J trimming: 2 bases; junction bases outside the gene matches: 4. The CDR3 reads CASSFGDRVNTEAFF. Here the CDR3 DNA reads TGTGCCAGCAGTTTTGGGGACAGGGTTAACACTGAAGCTTTCTTT.

This clonotype was counted between two and nine times. The V call is TRBV12-3 or TRBV12-4, the J call TRBJ2-2; no clear D. Trimming took 5 bases from V and 4 from J, leaving 8 bases between them. The CDR3 length is 13 residues. This chain's CDR3 is CASSRRSTGELFF. Here the CDR3 DNA reads TGTGCCAGCAGTCGCCGTTCCACCGGGGAGCTGTTTTTT.

Many counts were recorded for this clonotype. The chain uses TRBV6-2 or TRBV6-3 and TRBJ2-7, with no clear D. V was pared by 8 bases and J by 2 bases, with 4 bases between. The CDR3 consists of 10 residues. Germline loops: CDR1 MNHEY, CDR2 SVGEGT. The CDR3 region is CASGTYEQYF. CDR3 DNA: TGTGCCAGCGGGACCTACGAGCAGTACTTC.

Only a few counts were recorded for this clonotype. The gene calls are TRBV7-2 and TRBJ2-7; TRBD2 matches at 11 bases. This CDR3 is 15 amino acids long. The V segment lost 4 bases and the J segment 6 bases; nucleotides outside the gene matches: 8. The germline V gene has CDR1 SGHTA and CDR2 FQGNSA. The CDR3 reads CASSSQSGTSGEQYF. CDR3 nucleotide sequence: TGTGCCAGCAGCTCGCAATCCGGGACTAGCGGCGAGCAGTACTTC.

The table lists this clonotype with a count of one. This sequence joins TRBV4-3 and TRBJ2-1, with 11 bases fitting TRBD2. Looked up from germline, CDR1 is LGHNA and CDR2 is YSLEER. The CDR3 runs to 16 residues. V gave up 4 bases and J gave up 7 bases; unmatched junction bases: 9. The CDR3 bases are TGCGCCAGCAGCCGAGAACTAGCGGGAGTTCCAAATGAGCAGTTCTTC. This codes for CASSRELAGVPNEQFF.

The V and J genes are TRBV11-2 and TRBJ2-1; perhaps TRBD2 as D (6 bases). The germline V gene has CDR1 SGHAT and CDR2 FQNNGV. This CDR3 spans 16 amino acids. V lost 3 bases and J lost 5, with 17 bases in between. Here the CDR3 reads CASSFPSRGAHNEQFF. CDR3 coding DNA: TGTGCCAGCAGCTTCCCCAGTCGCGGGGCCCACAATGAGCAGTTCTTC.

This clonotype was seen only a few times. This sequence joins TRBV11-2 and TRBJ2-1, with TRBD1 matching over 9 bases. V lost 5 bases and J lost 4; bases outside the gene matches: 3. This CDR3 is built from 14 residues. From germline, CDR1 is SGHAT and CDR2 FQNNGV. The CDR3 loop is CASSSDRGYNEQFF. CDR3 sequence (DNA): TGTGCCAGCAGCAGCGACAGGGGGTACAATGAGCAGTTCTTC.

V usage is TRBV15 and J usage is TRBJ2-1; TRBD1 matches 7 bases. This CDR3 comprises 14 residues. Germline V gene lookup returns CDR1 LNHNV and CDR2 YYDKDF (reference sequence). J gave up 6 bases and V 5 bases, and 7 bases lay outside the gene matches. The CDR3 DNA follows: TGTGCCACCAGCCAGACAGGGATAATCAATGAGCAGTTCTTC. It specifies CATSQTGIINEQFF.

J is TRBJ2-3 and V is TRBV6-2 or TRBV6-3; a weak D match, TRBD2 (6 bases). Germline CDR1 and CDR2: MNHEY and SVGEGT. Trimming took 6 bases from V and 1 from J, leaving 14 bases between them. The CDR3 runs to 15 residues. The CDR3 is CASRYGRTGTDTQYF. DNA of the CDR3: TGTGCCAGCAGATACGGGAGAACAGGCACAGATACGCAGTATTTT.

This clonotype has ten or more counts. The V and J genes are TRBV12-3 or TRBV12-4 and TRBJ1-1; D is perhaps TRBD1 (6 bases). This CDR3 spans 14 amino acids. V lost 6 bases, J lost 7 bases, and 18 bases lay in between. In DNA, the CDR3 is TGTGCCAGCAGCCAAGGGACACTTGGGAATGAAGCTTTCTTT. Encoded protein: CASSQGTLGNEAFF.

Remarks on this clonotype: One end of the junction does not line up with germline, which may come from a read error. J is TRBJ2-5 and V is TRBV3-1; D may match TRBD1 or TRBD2 (6 bases each). The CDR3 extends over 18 amino acids. Per the germline V gene, CDR1 is LGHDT and CDR2 is YNNKEL (reference sequence). The CDR3 DNA follows: TGTGCCTGCAGTTTAGCGCAAGCGTTCAGGGGAGGAGTAGAGACCCAGTACTTC. The encoded protein is CACSLAQAFRGGVETQYF.

This clonotype has just a few counts. The V call is TRBV7-9, the J call TRBJ1-2; TRBD1 aligns across 7 bases. Germline CDR1 SEHNR, CDR2 FQNEAQ (reference sequence). Trimming at V came to 4 bases and at J to 1 base, leaving 3 bases not matched to a gene. The CDR3 has 14 amino acids. The CDR3 DNA follows: TGTGCCAGCAGCTCCAGGGGGATTAACTATGGCTACACCTTC. Its translation is CASSSRGINYGYTF.

Here the CDR3 reads CSAQLAGGYEQYF. DNA for the CDR3: TGCAGTGCTCAACTAGCGGGAGGCTACGAGCAGTACTTC. This chain connects TRBV20-1 to TRBJ2-7, with 12 bases fitting TRBD2. V lost 5 bases to trimming and J lost 3 bases; unmatched junction nucleotides: 2. CDR3 length: 13 residues. Germline loops: CDR1 DFQATT, CDR2 SNEGSKA (reference sequence).

The chain carries TRBV20-1 and TRBJ1-2; maybe TRBD1 (5 bases). CDR3 length equals 14 residues. The V end lost 1 base, the J end lost 2 bases, and 11 bases lay between the germline ends. Per germline, CDR1 DFQATT and CDR2 SNEGSKA (reference sequence). Written as DNA, the CDR3 is TGCAGTGCTAGAGGTGGGACCGCCAACTATGGCTACACCTTC. Translating gives CSARGGTANYGYTF.

The rearrangement joins TRBV10-3 to TRBJ2-2; no clear D gene. Trimming stripped 7 bases from V and 1 base from J, with 10 bases between. The CDR3 runs 14 residues. The germline gives CDR1 ENHRY, CDR2 SYGVKD. The CDR3 nucleotides read TGTGCCATCATGGGGTCAGAGAACACCGGGGAGCTGTTTTTT. It specifies CAIMGSENTGELFF.

This chain uses TRBV5-5 with TRBJ2-1, with 7 bases aligning to TRBD2. The CDR3 consists of 14 residues. Germline V lookup: CDR1 SGHKS, CDR2 YYEKEE (reference sequence). With 1 base clipped from V and 14 bases from J, the junction kept 12 bases outside the gene matches. CDR3 region: CASSLRDYHWLEFF. CDR3 nucleotide sequence: TGTGCCAGCAGCTTGCGGGACTACCATTGGCTGGAGTTCTTC.

This clonotype has more than one count but fewer than ten. The rearrangement joins TRBV5-4 to TRBJ1-6; D unresolved. The CDR3 consists of 14 residues. CDR1 is SGHNT and CDR2 is YYREEE in the germline V gene (reference sequence). Trimming pared 2 bases from V and 4 bases from J, leaving 7 bases between. Here the CDR3 DNA reads TGTGCCAGCAGCTTTTACGGTTATAATTCACCCCTCCACTTT. Translated: CASSFYGYNSPLHF. The full variable domain, rest sourced from reference TRBV5-4 and TRBJ1-6, is ETGVTQSPTHLIKTRGQQVTLRCSSQSGHNTVSWYQQALGQGPQFIFQYYREEENGRGNFPPRFSGLQFPNYSSELNVNALELDDSALYLCASSFYGYNSPLHFGNGTRLTVT.

Only a few counts were recorded for this clonotype. The CDR3 DNA reads as TGTGCCAGCAGTTTGGCCAGCCAATTGAACACTGAAGCTTTCTTT. Translation: CASSLASQLNTEAFF. The gene calls are TRBV27 and TRBJ1-1; no clear D. With 3 bases removed from V and 0 bases from J, the gap between germline ends came to 11 bases. The germline V gene has CDR1 MNHEY and CDR2 SMNVEV (reference sequence). The CDR3 has 15 amino acids.

This clonotype was counted at least ten times. The J gene is TRBJ1-6, the V gene TRBV6-1; weak D call: TRBD1 (6 bases). The CDR3 has 16 amino acids. In germline, CDR1 is MNHNS, CDR2 SASEGT. The V end was cut by 7 bases, the J end by 6 bases, with 19 bases between. The CDR3 bases are TGTGCCAGCAATGGTGTTCCGGGGGGCCGTAATTCACCCCTCCACTTT. Protein: CASNGVPGGRNSPLHF.

This chain uses TRBV20-1 with TRBJ1-1, with unresolved D. CDR1 and CDR2 (germline): DFQATT, SNEGSKA (reference sequence). The ends were cut back, 4 bases at V and 2 bases at J, with 5 bases in the middle. This CDR3 spans 11 amino acids. The CDR3: CSAKGNTEAFF. The CDR3 DNA is TGCAGTGCTAAAGGTAACACTGAAGCTTTCTTT.

The table lists this clonotype with a few counts. The chain carries TRBV6-5 and TRBJ1-5; D gene ambiguous. This CDR3 is 13 amino acids long. CDR1 is MNHEY and CDR2 is SVGAGI in the germline V gene. The V end was cut by 0 bases, the J end by 6 bases, with 6 bases between. CDR3 DNA sequence: TGTGCCAGCAGTTACTCATGGGGTCAGCCCCAGCATTTT. Translated: CASSYSWGQPQHF.

The genes are TRBV20-1 and TRBJ2-1; D is tentatively TRBD1 or TRBD2 (5 bases each). The CDR3 has 13 amino acids. V lost 4 bases and J 8 bases, leaving 15 bases between the germline ends. Germline CDR1 is DFQATT and CDR2 is SNEGSKA (reference sequence). The DNA for the CDR3 is TGCAGTGCTACTAGGGGAGCGTTGGATGAGCAGTTCTTC. It codes for CSATRGALDEQFF.

This clonotype was detected a few times. The chain recombines TRBV29-1 with TRBJ1-1; D remains ambiguous. The germline gives CDR1 SQVTM, CDR2 ANQGSEA. Trimming pared 4 bases from V and 4 bases from J, leaving 13 bases between. This CDR3 has 13 residues. The CDR3 reads CSVVNTEGTEAFF. The CDR3 region has the DNA TGCAGCGTTGTCAACACAGAGGGCACTGAAGCTTTCTTT.